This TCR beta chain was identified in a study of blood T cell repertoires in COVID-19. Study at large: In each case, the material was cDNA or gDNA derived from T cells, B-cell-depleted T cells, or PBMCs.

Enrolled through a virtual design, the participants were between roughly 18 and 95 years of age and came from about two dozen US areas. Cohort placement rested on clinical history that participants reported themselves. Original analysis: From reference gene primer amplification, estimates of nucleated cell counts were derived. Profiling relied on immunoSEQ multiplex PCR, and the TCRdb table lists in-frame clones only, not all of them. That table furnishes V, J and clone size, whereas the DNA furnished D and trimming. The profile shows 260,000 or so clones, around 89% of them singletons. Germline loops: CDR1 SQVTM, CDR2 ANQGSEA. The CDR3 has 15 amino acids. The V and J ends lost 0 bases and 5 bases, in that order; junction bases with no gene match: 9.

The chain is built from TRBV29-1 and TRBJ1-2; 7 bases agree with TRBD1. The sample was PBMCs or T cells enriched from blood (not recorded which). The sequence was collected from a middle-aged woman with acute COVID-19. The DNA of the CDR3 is TGCAGCGTTGAAGACTACCGGGACAGAAGTTATGGCTACACCTTC. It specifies CSVEDYRDRSYGYTF.